This TCR beta chain stems from a study of neurological immune-mediated disorders. After removal of 7 bases from V and 4 bases from J, the junction contained 6 bases not matched to a gene. The CDR3 runs to 13 residues. Germline-derived CDR1 and CDR2 are DFQATT and SNEGSKA (reference sequence). From the 5' RACE reads, TCRdb called clonotypes with MiXCR, one entry per CDR3 protein. In the table there are 90,000 to 150,000 distinct CDR3 sequences, about 3.4% of which are singletons. To note about this clonotype: A read error may explain this, as a much larger clone is one base away.

The genes are TRBV20-1 and TRBJ2-7; TRBD1 matches 11 bases. The sequencing input was PBMCs. The sequence came from a woman in her twenties or thirties with multiple sclerosis. The CDR3 DNA is TGCAGTGACAGCAGGGACAGGGGGTACGAGCAGTACTTC. Protein sequence: CSDSRDRGYEQYF.